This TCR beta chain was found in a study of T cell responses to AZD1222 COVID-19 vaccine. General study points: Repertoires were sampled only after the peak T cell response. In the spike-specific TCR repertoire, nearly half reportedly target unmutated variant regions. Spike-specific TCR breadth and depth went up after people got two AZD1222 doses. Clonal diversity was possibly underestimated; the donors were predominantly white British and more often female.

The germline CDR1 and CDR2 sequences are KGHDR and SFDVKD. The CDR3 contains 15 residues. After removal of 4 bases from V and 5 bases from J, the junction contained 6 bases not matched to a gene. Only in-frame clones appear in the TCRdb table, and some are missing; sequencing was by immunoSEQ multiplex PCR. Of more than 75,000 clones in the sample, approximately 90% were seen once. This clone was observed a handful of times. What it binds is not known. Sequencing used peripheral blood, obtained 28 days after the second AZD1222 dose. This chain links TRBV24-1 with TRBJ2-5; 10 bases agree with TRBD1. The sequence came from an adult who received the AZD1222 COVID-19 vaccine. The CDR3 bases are TGTGCCACCAGTGACTCCGGGACAGGGGAGGAGACCCAGTACTTC. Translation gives CATSDSGTGEETQYF.